This T cell receptor beta chain appears in the sequencing data of a study of cytomegalovirus exposure and HLA in healthy donors listed by TCRdb under 2017. Background on the whole study: According to an earlier analysis of several hundred of the donors, about 179 million T cells yielded roughly 110 million unique TCR beta sequences and approximately 300 Gb of sequence data. About 330 gigabases of sequencing data and tens of millions of unique TCR sequences made up an early release that covered fewer than 650 HLA-typed donors. Donor age, sex, ethnicity and CMV serostatus were collected together with the repertoire data. The aim of the study was to test whether cataloging public T cell receptors could identify signatures of past pathogen exposure. Both class I and class II loci were covered by HLA typing, at four-digit resolution. To study patterns of TCR occurrence, a later analysis re-analyzed previously published TCR beta repertoires from several hundred donors and added high-resolution HLA genotyping. The study profiled the T cell repertoires of hundreds of subjects by immunosequencing and related them to cytomegalovirus serostatus. The number of donors typed differed by locus, with roughly 629-640 for A, B, C, DRB1 and DQB1, more than 500 for DQA1, 600 to 610 for DPA1, and approximately 470 for DPB1. To predict cytomegalovirus infection status, the study combined high-throughput TCR immunosequencing, statistical association of individual TCRs with disease status, and machine learning. Every discovery cohort repertoire had been produced on one sequencing platform. Because of strong linkage in the cohort, roughly five DR-DQ haplotypes were treated as single units for association and clustering. A later genetic analysis took genome-wide SNP genotypes for about three fifths of the roughly 670 donors and used that subset as a discovery cohort. Besides the first cohort of under 700 subjects, a separate validation cohort made up of roughly 120 different subjects was used. In an earlier analysis of 587 of the donors, high-throughput TCR beta sequencing was used to judge whether each TCR beta V gene segment behaved as functional or pseudogenic. Rather than using new phenotypic data, the later analysis identified candidate immune exposures from TCR beta sequences and from how often those sequences occurred across donors. Across around 400 genotyped donors of the cohort, an average of roughly 230,000 unique TCR beta nucleotide sequences per donor were sequenced, and approximately 17% of those sequences were non-productive. Of the roughly 400 genotyped donors, about 80% fell in the genetic ancestry cluster associated with self-reported Caucasian donors.

Overall study outcomes, separate from this receptor: When HLA alleles, especially DR and DQ, strongly co-occurred, TCR associations were difficult to assign to individual alleles. A group of highly shared sequence variants was considered likely to be a technical artifact of the sequencing pipeline. The study listed 170 or so TCR beta chains as associated with cytomegalovirus. A further reported finding was that TCR beta sequences accurately predicted the HLA-A and HLA-B alleles for most subjects in the first cohort. In vitro tests confirmed that a few of the cytomegalovirus-associated TCR beta chains recognize cytomegalovirus antigens. Because some donors lacked HLA typing at each locus, the association tests relied only on the typed subset. Because the 87-base-pair reads could not distinguish some IMGT-functional V segments, including TRBV6-2 and TRBV6-3, those segments were excluded. Compared with the 666-donor mean, donors in an Asian-associated ancestry cluster had fewer N-insertions in productive TCRs, according to a later genetic analysis. At a false discovery rate of 0.05, a later analysis linked around 15,000 TCR beta sequences to specific HLA alleles. In an earlier analysis of fewer than 750 of the donors, most TCR beta V segments were observed in productive rearrangements about 90% or about 30% of the time, broadly matching IMGT annotations. It was suggested by the authors that the approach could potentially be generalized to other disease states and immunological phenotypes. Linkage disequilibrium might explain the correlated functional status among segregating V segments, but an unknown experimental factor could not be excluded. CMV serostatus was the only immune exposure information available for the cohort. A later analysis found that TCR association rates varied across HLA loci, with DRB1 alleles showing the most associated TCRs and HLA-C alleles the fewest. In a later analysis, several top co-occurrence clusters were reported to appear linked to parvovirus B19, influenza, CMV and Epstein-Barr virus. The classifier was reported to diagnose cytomegalovirus status with high specificity and sensitivity in both the original cohort and the validation cohort. Roughly uniform sequencing depth across donors was assumed in presence/absence analyses, although this assumption may not hold. Only TCR beta chains were sequenced in this cohort, and the absence of alpha or paired-chain data limited detectable features. A later genetic analysis associated a missense DCLRE1C variant with V-gene and J-gene trimming of TCR beta chains, and an independent cohort replicated the association. Most TCR sequences were observed very rarely across donors, whereas some public TCRs were present in many individuals. In a later analysis, HLA-associated TCR beta chains showed more clonal expansion and lower generation probabilities than non-associated chains that were equally common. Roughly 17 rarely observed V segments, including chromosome 9 orphons, were excluded from the earlier analysis of about 610 of the donors because counts were too low. According to a later analysis, most CMV-associated TCR beta chains appeared to be HLA-restricted, and the HLA associations seemed to be driven largely by CMV exposure.

The cohort comprised approximately 700 healthy bone marrow donors. At the time of sampling, every cohort member was nominally healthy, though immune exposures that went unrecorded were likely present. The donor tested CMV seropositive, placing the donor among the 250 to 350 seropositive members of the cohort. Each donor provided a peripheral blood sample, and peripheral blood mononuclear cells were used for TCR beta sequencing. The Qiagen DNeasy Blood Extraction Kit was used to extract genomic DNA from the blood cell samples. Germline trimming: 6 bases from V, 5 bases from J; junction bases outside gene matches: 7. Measured from the cysteine to the phenylalanine, the CDR3 is 13 residues long. Only the CDR3 DNA stays, 39 bases, in frame from base 1. CDR1 SGHTS and CDR2 YDEGEE were looked up in the germline V gene. Concerning this clone itself: No antigen is known for it. Within one base of it there is no much larger clone, and no base qualities were kept.

The protocol used for the library was the immunoSEQ multiplex PCR assay. For the multiplex PCR, a mixture combining 60 forward primers for TCR Vbeta segments and 13 reverse primers for TCR Jbeta segments was used. Amplification of the CDR3 region of rearranged TCR beta genes was performed with a multiplex PCR assay on genomic DNA. On the Illumina HiSeq System, the amplified TCR beta libraries were sequenced as 87-base-pair reads. In the authors' own workflow: In a later analysis, roughly 80 million unique TCR beta chains were counted across the roughly 610 repertoires, and roughly 11 million of these chains were shared by at least two donors. A nearest-neighbor algorithm error-corrected the raw reads and collapsed the reads into unique sequences, merging closely related sequences to remove PCR and sequencing errors. V, D and J gene segments were assigned by aligning CDR3 sequences to IMGT reference sequences. For a sequence to be retained, a match of at least six nucleotides was required to both a V gene segment and a J gene segment. Rearrangements were called productive when the CDR3 lacked stop codons and stayed in frame with V and J; all others were non-productive. CDR3 was defined according to IMGT convention as the region running from the second conserved V-encoded cysteine to the conserved J-encoded phenylalanine. In an earlier analysis of approximately 500 of the donors, sequences lacking an unambiguous match to a single V gene segment were excluded. An earlier analysis of 587 of the donors called V segments functional above 56.7% productive rearrangements and segregating when the between-donor standard deviation exceeded 5%. A statistical classification framework was built for diagnosing cytomegalovirus status from the catalog of TCR beta chain sequences. V and J gene assignment, in a later analysis, came from comparing TCR nucleotide sequences with IMGT/GENE-DB human TR gene sequences. Using the TCRdist pipeline, a later analysis assigned CDR3 sequences along with most-parsimonious VDJ recombination scenarios. A later analysis defined each TCR beta chain by its CDR3 amino acid sequence plus V-gene family, and excluded reads lacking a unique V-gene family. As a way to deal with suspected cross-contamination and a sequencing artifact, a later analysis dropped 500 to 700 nucleotide sequences that were highly shared and had low generation probability. In a later analysis, a clonal expansion index was calculated for each public chain from normalized within-repertoire ranks of inferred template counts. Generation probabilities in a later analysis came from a VDJ recombination model fitted to out-of-frame rearrangements, and those results were checked against IGoR. A later analysis scored TCR-TCR, TCR-HLA and TCR-CMV co-occurrence with hypergeometric tests, applying a repertoire-size bias correction to TCR pairs. In a later analysis, false discovery rates were estimated by permuting HLA or CMV assignments 20 times. In a later analysis, co-occurring TCRs were grouped using DBSCAN, with TCRdist sequence similarity added in when clustering inside HLA-allele-positive subsets. Co-occurrence clustering excluded repertoires with fewer than 30,000 or more than 120,000 public chains, plus five with anomalous nucleotide sharing. TCRdb took over this immuneACCESS table, retaining in-frame rearrangements with V and J assigned. Such tables are incomplete; in checked studies, under half of the missing clones stem from an unresolved V gene, and the remainder is unexplained. D and trimming were read from the DNA, whereas the V and J calls and clone size are those reported in that table. The sample includes 200,000 to 300,000 clones, with just under 85% observed a single time. Approximately 2% of the sample is taken by the ten largest.

Sequencing was performed on PBMCs. The TCR sequence derives from a woman aged 35 to 49 in good health and CMV-seropositive. The rearranged chain carries TRBV5-8 and TRBJ1-1; TRBD1 matches 7 bases in the middle. The DNA reads TGTGCCAGCACCCAATTCAGGGGGACTGAAGCTTTCTTT. Translated, this gives CASTQFRGTEAFF.